The 13 T cell receptor beta chains given below trace back to one sample, sequenced in a study of cytomegalovirus exposure and HLA in healthy donors. The PCR used 60 Vbeta and 13 Jbeta primers. Data came from immunoSEQ multiplex PCR; TCRdb stores just in-frame clones and leaves some out. The repertoire has 110,000 to 150,000 clones, around four fifths of them found once; the top ten carry 1% to 1.5%. The sequencing input was PBMCs. These receptors were collected from a male donor in good health and CMV-seropositive.

The chain carries TRBV19 and TRBJ2-1; 7 bases are shared with TRBD1. The germline V gene has CDR1 LNHDA and CDR2 SQIVND (reference sequence). This CDR3 has 16 amino acids. The V segment lost 6 bases and the J segment 0 bases; nucleotides outside the gene matches: 8. CDR3 residues: CASRTKTGSSYNEQFF. The CDR3 DNA follows: TGTGCCAGTAGAACCAAGACAGGGAGCTCCTACAATGAGCAGTTCTTC.

The rearrangement uses TRBV6-6 and TRBJ2-7; tentatively, D is TRBD1 (6 bases). With 5 bases removed from V and 3 bases from J, the gap between germline ends came to 8 bases. CDR3 length: 12 residues. Germline V CDR1 and CDR2: MNHNY, SVGAGI (reference sequence). CDR3 loop: CASSPQGYEQYF. CDR3 nucleotides: TGTGCCAGCAGTCCACAGGGCTACGAGCAGTACTTC.

The CDR3 sequence is CASSYRQGMQETQYF. The CDR3, as DNA: TGTGCCAGCAGCTATAGACAGGGGATGCAAGAGACCCAGTACTTC. The genes are TRBV9 and TRBJ2-5, with 8 bases matching TRBD1. J gave up 2 bases and V 4 bases, and 7 bases lay outside the gene matches. CDR1 is SGDLS, CDR2 YYNGEE, per germline. CDR3 size: 15 residues. Full variable domain (missing parts from reference TRBV9 and TRBJ2-5): DSGVTQTPKHLITATGQRVTLRCSPRSGDLSVYWYQQSLDQGLQFLIQYYNGEERAKGNILERFSAQQFPDLHSELNLSSLELGDSALYFCASSYRQGMQETQYFGPGTRLLVL.

The chain has TRBV19 and TRBJ2-7; weak D call: TRBD2 (6 bases). Trimming took off 1 base at V and 1 base at J, with 14 bases between the two ends. CDR1 and CDR2 from the germline V gene are LNHDA and SQIVND (reference sequence). The CDR3 is 16 residues long. The CDR3 nucleotides are TGTGCCAGTAGTATAGGGTTTTTGCGGGAATCCTACGAGCAGTACTTC. Amino acids: CASSIGFLRESYEQYF.

The rearrangement links TRBV5-4 to TRBJ2-2; D possibly corresponds to TRBD2 (5 bases). V was clipped by 3 bases and J by 6 bases, with 12 bases between them. Looked up from germline, CDR1 is SGHNT and CDR2 is YYREEE (reference sequence). This CDR3 spans 14 amino acids. Here the CDR3 DNA reads TGTGCCAGCAGCTCGATAACTAGTTCCGGGGAGCTGTTTTTT. It yields the protein CASSSITSSGELFF.

The chain joins TRBV12-1 to TRBJ1-2. TRBV12-1 is a recognized pseudogene. The CDR3 loop spans 12 amino acids. CDR3 coding DNA: TGTGCCAGCAGCTTTCGGTTCTCGGGCTACACCTTC. It specifies CASSFRFSGYTF.

This chain connects TRBV11-2 to TRBJ2-7; TRBD2 matches at 9 bases. The CDR3 runs to 16 residues. In germline, CDR1 is SGHAT, CDR2 FQNNGV. The V and J ends lost 5 bases and 2 bases, in that order; junction bases with no gene match: 10. The CDR3 here is CASSDGWREGPYEQYF. The CDR3 nucleotides are TGTGCCAGCAGCGACGGTTGGCGGGAGGGCCCCTACGAGCAGTACTTC.

V and J are TRBV29-1 and TRBJ2-3, with 14 nucleotides matching TRBD2. Trimming at V came to 6 bases and at J to 5 bases, leaving 4 bases not matched to a gene. The CDR3 runs to 14 residues. Germline values: CDR1 SQVTM, CDR2 ANQGSEA. Written as DNA, the CDR3 is TGCAGCGTGGGACTAGCGGGGGCAATAGATACGCAGTATTTT. Amino acid sequence: CSVGLAGAIDTQYF.

J is TRBJ1-2 and V is TRBV6-1; D perhaps matches TRBD1 (6 bases). The CDR3 spans 16 residues. Per germline, CDR1 MNHNS and CDR2 SASEGT. V gave up 6 bases and J gave up 5 bases, with 22 bases separating them. The CDR3 coding sequence is TGTGCCAGCAGCGAAACAGGGCGAGGGGTTAGATATGGCTACACCTTC. It codes for CASSETGRGVRYGYTF.

This clone was seen once. In DNA, the CDR3 is TGTGCCAGCAGCCAAGAGGCAGACTCTGGGGCCAACGTCCTGACTTTC. Its protein is CASSQEADSGANVLTF. The V call is TRBV4-2, the J call TRBJ2-6; D gene ambiguous. Deletions cut 0 bases from V and 0 bases from J, with 6 bases between. This CDR3 spans 16 amino acids. CDR1 is LGHNA and CDR2 is YNFKEQ in the germline V gene.

V is TRBV2 and J is TRBJ1-2, with 7 bases identical to TRBD1. This CDR3 is built from 14 residues. Germline loops: CDR1 SNHLY, CDR2 FYNNEI. V was pared by 5 bases and J by 4 bases, with 7 bases of the junction left unmatched. The CDR3 DNA reads as TGTGCCAGCAGTCTCACAGGGGCGGGCTATGGCTACACCTTC. Translating it yields CASSLTGAGYGYTF. Variable domain in full (rest from reference TRBV2 and TRBJ1-2): EPEVTQTPSHQVTQMGQEVILRCVPISNHLYFYWYRQILGQKVEFLVSFYNNEISEKSEIFDDQFSVERPDGSNFTLKIRSTKLEDSAMYFCASSLTGAGYGYTFGSGTRLTVV.

A single count supports this clone. The chain links TRBV5-8 to TRBJ1-4, with 7 positions matching TRBD1. Trimming cost V 4 bases and J 0 bases; bases outside gene matches: 3. CDR3 size: 15 residues. Germline V gives CDR1 SGHTS, CDR2 YDEGEE. CDR3 nucleotides: TGTGCCAGCAGCCAGGGACAGTCAACTAATGAAAAACTGTTTTTT. Translating it yields CASSQGQSTNEKLFF. The full variable domain, in which reference TRBV5-8 and TRBJ1-4 provide the parts outside the CDR3, is EAGVTQSPTHLIKTRGQQATLRCSPISGHTSVYWYQQALGLGLQFLLWYDEGEERNRGNFPPRFSGRQFPNYSSELNVNALELEDSALYLCASSQGQSTNEKLFFGSGTQLSVL.

This chain uses TRBV5-4 with TRBJ2-2; the match to TRBD1 covers 9 bases. V dropped 4 bases and J dropped 9; count of bases not matched to a gene: 4. This CDR3 region has 13 residues. CDR1 is SGHNT, CDR2 YYREEE, per germline (reference sequence). CDR3 sequence (DNA): TGTGCCAGCAGCCCATACAGGGGGCGGGAGCTGTTTTTT. Amino acid sequence: CASSPYRGRELFF.